These T cell receptor beta chains were read from a single sample in a study of blood T cell repertoires in COVID-19. Sequenced by immunoSEQ multiplex PCR; TCRdb stores in-frame clones only, minus some. Of 250,000 to 300,000 clones in the sample, approximately 93% were seen once. The sequenced sample was peripheral blood. The receptors come from a woman in her thirties with COVID-19, enrolled during active disease. CDR3s include the opening cysteine and the closing phenylalanine or tryptophan. Each record gives: J gene, D gene, V gene, clone size, CDR3 protein, CDR3 DNA. A D gene is named only where the DNA matches it firmly. Clone size is shown for a subset of rows, as once, few, many or a class of expanded clone.

TRBJ1-2 | NA | TRBV6-5 | once | CASSYSPGGGYGYTF | TGTGCCAGCAGTTACTCTCCGGGGGGGGGCTATGGCTACACCTTC
TRBJ1-1 | NA | TRBV4-2 | NA | CASSQVSGNEAFF | TGTGCCAGCAGCCAAGTGTCGGGAAATGAAGCTTTCTTT
TRBJ2-3 | TRBD2 | TRBV23-1 | NA | CASSQICTSGRAPTDTQYF | TGCGCCAGCAGTCAAATCTGCACTAGCGGGAGGGCCCCCACAGATACGCAGTATTTT
TRBJ1-4 | NA | TRBV29-1 | NA | CSVPQTGTTNEKLFF | TGCAGCGTGCCACAAACAGGGACAACTAATGAAAAACTGTTTTTT
TRBJ2-3 | NA | TRBV19 | NA | CASSITGLIRQYF | TGTGCCAGTAGTATAACAGGGCTTATACGGCAGTATTTT
TRBJ1-1 | NA | TRBV6-4 | NA | CASRSQGNTEAFF | TGTGCCAGCAGATCGCAGGGGAACACTGAAGCTTTCTTT
TRBJ2-5 | NA | TRBV15 | NA | CATSPSGAQETQYF | TGTGCCACCAGTCCCTCGGGAGCCCAAGAGACCCAGTACTTC
TRBJ1-2 | TRBD1 | TRBV5-1 | NA | CASSQGNYGYTF | TGCGCCAGCTCACAGGGGAACTATGGCTACACCTTC
TRBJ2-3 | TRBD1 | TRBV19 | NA | CASSPPGTEISTDTQYF | TGTGCCAGTAGTCCTCCCGGGACAGAGATATCCACAGATACGCAGTATTTT
TRBJ1-4 | TRBD1 | TRBV7-2 | NA | CASTVMGQENEKLFF | TGTGCCAGCACCGTCATGGGACAGGAAAATGAAAAACTGTTTTTT
TRBJ1-2 | NA | TRBV7-9 | once | CASSLESGLRDYGYTF | TGTGCCAGCAGCTTAGAGTCCGGACTCCGGGACTATGGCTACACCTTC
TRBJ2-3 | TRBD1 | TRBV29-1 | NA | CSVEDTGGYGDTQYF | TGCAGCGTTGAAGATACAGGGGGCTATGGAGATACGCAGTATTTT
TRBJ2-7 | NA | TRBV9 | NA | CASAPGPWTDAYEQYF | TGTGCCAGCGCTCCCGGTCCTTGGACTGACGCCTACGAGCAGTACTTC
TRBJ2-7 | NA | TRBV15 | NA | CATSRDRRPEGEQYF | TGTGCCACCAGCAGAGATAGAAGGCCCGAGGGCGAGCAGTACTTC
TRBJ2-3 | NA | TRBV7-2 | NA | CASSLAPGSTDTQYF | TGTGCCAGCAGCTTAGCGCCGGGAAGCACAGATACGCAGTATTTT
TRBJ1-2 | TRBD1 | TRBV9 | NA | CASSVLEQGGNGYTF | TGTGCCAGCAGCGTCCTCGAACAGGGGGGGAATGGCTACACCTTC
TRBJ1-1 | NA | TRBV7-3 | NA | CASSLIAALNTEAFF | TGTGCCAGCAGCTTAATTGCGGCCTTGAACACTGAAGCTTTCTTT
TRBJ1-2 | NA | TRBV2 | NA | CASNRGAYGYTF | TGTGCCAGCAACCGGGGGGCCTATGGCTACACCTTC
TRBJ1-4 | NA | TRBV19 | NA | CASSLAFEKLFF | TGTGCCAGTAGCCTAGCTTTTGAAAAACTGTTTTTT
TRBJ1-2 | NA | TRBV7-9 | NA | CASSLVTQGWSGYTF | TGTGCCAGCAGCTTAGTAACCCAGGGTTGGAGTGGCTACACCTTC
TRBJ1-2 | TRBD1 | TRBV5-1 | NA | CASSLGGTGVYYGYTF | TGCGCCAGCAGCTTGGGCGGGACAGGGGTATACTATGGCTACACCTTC
TRBJ1-1 | NA | TRBV29-1 | NA | CSVISHTEAFF | TGCAGCGTTATAAGCCACACTGAAGCTTTCTTT
TRBJ2-7 | TRBD2 | TRBV5-4 | NA | CASSLAQGLAGAYEQYF | TGTGCCAGCAGCTTGGCGCAGGGGCTAGCGGGAGCCTACGAGCAGTACTTC
TRBJ1-2 | NA | TRBV7-2 | NA | CASRLGGVPYGYTF | TGTGCCAGCAGACTAGGCGGGGTCCCTTATGGCTACACCTTC
TRBJ2-5 | NA | TRBV12-3/TRBV12-4 | once | CASSPVRGETQYF | TGTGCCAGCAGCCCCGTTCGGGGGGAGACCCAGTACTTC
TRBJ2-7 | TRBD1 | TRBV5-4 | NA | CASSFGAGGYEQYF | TGTGCCAGCAGCTTTGGGGCAGGGGGCTACGAGCAGTACTTC
TRBJ1-4 | NA | TRBV9 | NA | CASSVGNRANEKLFF | TGTGCCAGCAGCGTAGGTAACAGAGCTAATGAAAAACTGTTTTTT
TRBJ2-1 | TRBD2 | TRBV30 | NA | CAWSQGLAGSYNEQFF | TGTGCCTGGAGCCAAGGACTAGCGGGCTCCTACAATGAGCAGTTCTTC
TRBJ2-2 | TRBD2 | TRBV24-1 | NA | CATSDWTPSGSLVGELFF | TGTGCCACCAGTGATTGGACCCCTAGCGGGAGTTTGGTCGGGGAGCTGTTTTTT
TRBJ1-2 | TRBD1 | TRBV30 | NA | CAWDQGAQFYGYTF | TGTGCCTGGGACCAGGGGGCGCAATTCTATGGCTACACCTTC
TRBJ1-2 | NA | TRBV5-1 | NA | CASSFEGANYGYTF | TGCGCCAGCAGCTTCGAGGGCGCGAACTATGGCTACACCTTC
TRBJ1-1 | TRBD1 | TRBV5-1 | NA | CASSGGTGGLNTEAFF | TGCGCCAGCAGCGGGGGGACAGGGGGTTTGAACACTGAAGCTTTCTTT
TRBJ2-1 | NA | TRBV29-1 | NA | CSVGGSRPSYNEQFF | TGCAGCGTTGGAGGCAGTCGTCCCTCCTACAATGAGCAGTTCTTC
TRBJ2-7 | TRBD2 | TRBV2 | NA | CASRPSGPFYEQYF | TGTGCCAGCAGACCTAGCGGCCCCTTCTACGAGCAGTACTTC
TRBJ2-7 | NA | TRBV7-2 | NA | CASSLSNSYEQYF | TGTGCCAGCAGCTTATCCAACTCCTACGAGCAGTACTTC
TRBJ2-1 | NA | TRBV10-3 | few | CAISVGSQPSTEEQFF | TGTGCCATCAGTGTCGGTAGCCAACCCTCGACGGAAGAGCAGTTCTTC
TRBJ2-5 | TRBD2 | TRBV28 | NA | CASSPGTSGRETQYF | TGTGCCAGCAGTCCCGGGACTAGCGGGAGAGAGACCCAGTACTTC
TRBJ1-1 | NA | TRBV28 | once | CASGGVGGNAEAFF | TGTGCCAGCGGGGGGGTCGGAGGGAACGCTGAAGCTTTCTTT
TRBJ2-5 | NA | TRBV28 | NA | CASSERTPNQETQYF | TGTGCCAGCAGCGAGAGGACACCTAACCAAGAGACCCAGTACTTC
TRBJ2-1 | TRBD2 | TRBV6-5 | NA | CASSHGLAGGEEQFF | TGTGCCAGCAGTCACGGACTAGCGGGAGGAGAAGAGCAGTTCTTC
TRBJ1-5 | NA | TRBV5-5 | NA | CASSLGAGNQPQHF | TGTGCCAGCAGCTTGGGGGCGGGAAATCAGCCCCAGCATTTT
TRBJ1-5 | NA | TRBV6-1 | NA | CASSEPLSNQPQHF | TGTGCCAGCAGTGAACCCCTTAGCAATCAGCCCCAGCATTTT
TRBJ1-5 | NA | TRBV3-1/TRBV3-2 | NA | CASSQDRRTNQPQHF | TGTGCCAGCAGCCAAGATCGGCGGACTAATCAGCCCCAGCATTTT
TRBJ2-7 | TRBD2 | TRBV5-6 | NA | CASSTGLAEFYEQYF | TGTGCCAGCAGCACCGGACTAGCGGAGTTCTACGAGCAGTACTTC
TRBJ2-7 | TRBD2 | TRBV30 | NA | CAGGTISYEQYF | TGTGCCGGAGGGACTATCTCCTACGAGCAGTACTTC
TRBJ1-2 | NA | TRBV5-1 | NA | CASSFNRDNGYTF | TGCGCCAGCAGCTTTAACAGGGATAATGGCTACACCTTC
TRBJ2-1 | NA | TRBV28 | NA | CASSFSSYNEQFF | TGTGCCAGCAGTTTTAGCTCCTACAATGAGCAGTTCTTC
TRBJ1-6 | NA | TRBV3-1/TRBV3-2 | once | CASNRGTTAYNSPLHF | TGTGCCAGCAACAGAGGAACGACAGCATATAATTCACCCCTCCACTTT
TRBJ1-4 | TRBD1 | TRBV5-4 | NA | CASSQFDRVNEKLFF | TGTGCCAGCAGCCAATTTGACAGGGTGAATGAAAAACTGTTTTTT
TRBJ1-1 | TRBD1 | TRBV30 | NA | CAWSREGAQSTEAFF | TGTGCCTGGAGTCGGGAGGGGGCCCAGAGCACTGAAGCTTTCTTT
TRBJ1-1 | NA | TRBV3-1/TRBV3-2 | NA | CASSPLRSWEVSSEAFF | TGTGCCAGCAGCCCACTAAGGTCATGGGAGGTAAGCTCTGAAGCTTTCTTT
TRBJ2-2 | TRBD1 | TRBV2 | NA | CASDSGTGGTGELFF | TGTGCCAGCGACTCCGGGACAGGGGGCACCGGGGAGCTGTTTTTT
TRBJ2-2 | TRBD2 | TRBV30 | few | CARGGTRTTNTGELFF | TGTGCTCGCGGGGGGACACGGACGACGAACACCGGGGAGCTGTTTTTT
TRBJ2-5 | NA | TRBV30 | NA | CARTAGWSETQYF | TGTGCCAGGACGGCAGGGTGGTCCGAGACCCAGTACTTC
TRBJ1-1 | NA | TRBV28 | few | CASREGNTEAFF | TGTGCCAGCAGAGAGGGGAACACTGAAGCTTTCTTT